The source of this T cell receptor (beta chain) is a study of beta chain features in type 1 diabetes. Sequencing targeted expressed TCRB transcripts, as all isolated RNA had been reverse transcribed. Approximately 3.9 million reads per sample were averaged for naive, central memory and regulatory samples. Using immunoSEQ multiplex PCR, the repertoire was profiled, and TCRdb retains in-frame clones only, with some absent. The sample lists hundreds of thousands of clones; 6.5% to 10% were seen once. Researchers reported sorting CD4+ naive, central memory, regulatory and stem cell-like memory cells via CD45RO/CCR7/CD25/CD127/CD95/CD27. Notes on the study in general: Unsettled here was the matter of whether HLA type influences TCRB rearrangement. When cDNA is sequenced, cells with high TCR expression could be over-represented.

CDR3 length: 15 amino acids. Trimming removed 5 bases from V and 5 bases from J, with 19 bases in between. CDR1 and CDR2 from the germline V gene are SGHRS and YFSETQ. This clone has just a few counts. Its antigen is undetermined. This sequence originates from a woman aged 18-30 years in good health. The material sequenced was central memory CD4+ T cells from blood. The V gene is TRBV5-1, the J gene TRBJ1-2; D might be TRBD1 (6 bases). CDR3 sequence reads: CASSTGTDGVYGYTF. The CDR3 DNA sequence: TGCGCCAGCAGTACAGGGACGGACGGGGTTTATGGCTACACCTTC.